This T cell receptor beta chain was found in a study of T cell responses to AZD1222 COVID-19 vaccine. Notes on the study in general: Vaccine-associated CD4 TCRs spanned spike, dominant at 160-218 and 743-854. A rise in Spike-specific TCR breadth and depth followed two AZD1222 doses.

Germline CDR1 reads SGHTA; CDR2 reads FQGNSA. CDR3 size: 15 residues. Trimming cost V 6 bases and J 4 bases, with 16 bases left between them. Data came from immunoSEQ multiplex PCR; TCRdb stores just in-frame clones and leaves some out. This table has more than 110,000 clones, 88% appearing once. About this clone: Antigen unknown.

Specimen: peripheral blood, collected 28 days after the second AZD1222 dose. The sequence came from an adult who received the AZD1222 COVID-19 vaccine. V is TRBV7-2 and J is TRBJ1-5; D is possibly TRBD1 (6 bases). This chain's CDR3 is CASSSYRARNQPQHF. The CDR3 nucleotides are TGTGCCAGCAGTTCTTACAGGGCGAGGAATCAGCCCCAGCATTTT.